The rows below give T cell receptor beta chains drawn from one sample of a study of tumor-infiltrating lymphocytes in primary liver carcinoma. TCRdb analysed the multiplex PCR reads with MiXCR anew, one entry per CDR3 protein. The repertoire has some 100,000 distinct CDR3 sequences, under 70% of them found once; the top ten carry around 12%. Material: liver tumor tissue from sampling region 2. The receptors originated from a woman aged 60 to 75 with primary liver carcinoma and hepatitis B virus infection. Both conserved end residues are part of each CDR3. A D gene is named only where the DNA matches it firmly.

D gene: -
V gene: TRBV7-8
J gene: TRBJ2-5
CDR3 DNA: TGTGCCAGCAGTCCTCGGGACGGACCGACTTCGACCCAGTACTTC
CDR3 protein: CASSPRDGPTSTQYF

D gene: -
V gene: TRBV18
J gene: TRBJ1-3
CDR3 DNA: TGTGCCAGCTCACCTGGGACCCCTGGCACCATATATTTT
CDR3 protein: CASSPGTPGTIYF

D gene: TRBD1
V gene: TRBV7-9
J gene: TRBJ2-3
CDR3 DNA: TGTGCCAGCAGCTTAAGGGGGCTCGGGCCTTCAACAGATACGCAGTATTTT
CDR3 protein: CASSLRGLGPSTDTQYF

D gene: TRBD2
V gene: TRBV14
J gene: TRBJ2-7
CDR3 DNA: TGTGCCAGCAGCCAAGATTCCCGGGACTACTACGAGAAGTATTTC
CDR3 protein: CASSQDSRDYYEKYF

D gene: -
V gene: TRBV12-3/TRBV12-4
J gene: TRBJ2-7
CDR3 DNA: TGTGCCAACAGCCCCAGGGGCGAGAACTCCTACGAGCAGTACTTC
CDR3 protein: CANSPRGENSYEQYF

D gene: TRBD2
V gene: TRBV6-1
J gene: TRBJ2-3
CDR3 DNA: TGTGCCAGCATGTTGACTAGCGGGAGTTATTTGAGCACAGATACGGAGTATTTT
CDR3 protein: CASMLTSGSYLSTDTEYF

D gene: TRBD2
V gene: TRBV29-1
J gene: TRBJ2-5
CDR3 DNA: TGCAGCGTTGAAATAGCGGGAACCGCTCCGGATACCCAATACTTC
CDR3 protein: CSVEIAGTAPDTQYF

D gene: -
V gene: TRBV11-2
J gene: TRBJ1-1
CDR3 DNA: TGTGCCAGCAGCTCCTTAACAGGGCCCACTGAAGCTTTCTTT
CDR3 protein: CASSSLTGPTEAFF

D gene: -
V gene: TRBV11-2
J gene: TRBJ2-3
CDR3 DNA: TGTGCCATCAGCTTCGGAATAGGACGCATAGATACGCAGTATTTT
CDR3 protein: CAISFGIGRIDTQYF

D gene: TRBD2
V gene: TRBV11-2
J gene: TRBJ2-1
CDR3 DNA: TGTGGCAGCAGCGTGGCTAGCGGCGCCTACAATGAGCAGTTCTTC
CDR3 protein: CGSSVASGAYNEQFF

D gene: -
V gene: TRBV5-1
J gene: TRBJ1-1
CDR3 DNA: TGCGCCAGCAGTTTGACGGGCGCTGAAGCTTTCTTT
CDR3 protein: CASSLTGAEAFF